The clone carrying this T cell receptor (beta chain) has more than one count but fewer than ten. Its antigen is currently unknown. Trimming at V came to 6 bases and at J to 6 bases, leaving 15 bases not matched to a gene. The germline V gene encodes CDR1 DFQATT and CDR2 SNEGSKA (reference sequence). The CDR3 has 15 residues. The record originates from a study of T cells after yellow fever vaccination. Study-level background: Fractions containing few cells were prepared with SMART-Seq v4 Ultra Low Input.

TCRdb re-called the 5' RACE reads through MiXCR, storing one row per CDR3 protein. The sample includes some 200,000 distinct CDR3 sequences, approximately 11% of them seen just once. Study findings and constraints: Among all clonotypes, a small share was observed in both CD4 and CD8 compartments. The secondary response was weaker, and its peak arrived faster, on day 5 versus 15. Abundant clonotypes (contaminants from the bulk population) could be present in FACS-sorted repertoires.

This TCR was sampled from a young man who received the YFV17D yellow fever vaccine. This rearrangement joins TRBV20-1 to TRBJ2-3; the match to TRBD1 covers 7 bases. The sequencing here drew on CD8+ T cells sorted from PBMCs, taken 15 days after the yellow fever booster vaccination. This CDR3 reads CSASAEGAGSDTQYF. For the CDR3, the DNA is TGCAGTGCATCCGCAGAGGGGGCCGGGTCCGATACGCAGTATTTT.